One and the same sample provided the 5 T cell receptor beta chains below, sequenced in a study of cytomegalovirus exposure and HLA in healthy donors. The PCR used 60 Vbeta and 13 Jbeta primers. Profiled with immunoSEQ multiplex PCR; TCRdb holds only in-frame clones, not every one. Here the sample spans about 77,000 clones, more than 75% being singletons. Sequencing used PBMCs. All receptors derive from a middle-aged man in good health and CMV-seronegative.

CDR3 amino acids: CASSYQGGSYEQYF. The CDR3 DNA is TGTGCCAGCAGCTACCAGGGTGGTTCCTACGAGCAGTACTTC. The chain couples TRBV16 to TRBJ2-7; possible D gene TRBD1, 5 bases. V was clipped by 5 bases and J by 1 base, with 12 bases between them. Germline V lookup: CDR1 KGHSY, CDR2 FQNENV. The CDR3 length is 14 residues.

Regarding this clone: Other DNA sequences in the sample encode the same CDR3. The J gene is TRBJ1-5, the V gene TRBV7-2, with D possibly TRBD1 on 6 matching bases. Trimming shortened V by 5 bases and J by 4 bases, and 9 bases separated the two germline ends. Looked up from germline, CDR1 is SGHTA and CDR2 is FQGNSA. This CDR3 has 13 amino acids. This CDR3 is CASSIRGNQPQHF. The CDR3 DNA is TGTGCCAGCAGCATTAGGGGGAATCAGCCCCAGCATTTT. The full variable domain, completed using reference TRBV7-2 and TRBJ1-5, is GAGVSQSPSNKVTEKGKDVELRCDPISGHTALYWYRQSLGQGLEFLIYFQGNSAPDKSGLPSDRFSAERTGGSVSTLTIQRTQQEDSAVYLCASSIRGNQPQHFGDGTRLSIL.

This clone was detected once. The chain employs TRBV5-1 and TRBJ1-4; 7 nucleotides match TRBD1. Germline V gene data show CDR1 as SGHRS and CDR2 as YFSETQ. The CDR3 totals 16 residues. V lost 3 bases, J lost 8 bases, and 13 bases stayed unmatched. This CDR3 is CASSSSRTGNLEKLFF. The CDR3 DNA reads as TGCGCCAGCAGCTCCAGTCGGACAGGAAATCTCGAAAAACTGTTTTTT.

This clone occurred once. The chain carries TRBV25-1 and TRBJ1-1, with D maybe TRBD1 (6 bases). The V end was cut by 5 bases, the J end by 0 bases, with 10 bases between. Germline CDR1 and CDR2: MGHDK and SYGVNS. This CDR3 is 14 amino acids long. The CDR3 region has the DNA TGTGCCAGCAGTTCCTGGACAGTGAACACTGAAGCTTTCTTT. The encoded protein is CASSSWTVNTEAFF.

The chain is built from TRBV6-1 and TRBJ1-3; D is perhaps TRBD1 (6 bases). The CDR3 covers 14 residues. Trimming stripped 7 bases from V and 2 bases from J, with 12 bases between. Germline values: CDR1 MNHNS, CDR2 SASEGT. The CDR3 reads CASIPQGPGNTIYF. In DNA, the CDR3 is TGTGCCAGCATCCCACAGGGACCTGGAAACACCATATATTTT.